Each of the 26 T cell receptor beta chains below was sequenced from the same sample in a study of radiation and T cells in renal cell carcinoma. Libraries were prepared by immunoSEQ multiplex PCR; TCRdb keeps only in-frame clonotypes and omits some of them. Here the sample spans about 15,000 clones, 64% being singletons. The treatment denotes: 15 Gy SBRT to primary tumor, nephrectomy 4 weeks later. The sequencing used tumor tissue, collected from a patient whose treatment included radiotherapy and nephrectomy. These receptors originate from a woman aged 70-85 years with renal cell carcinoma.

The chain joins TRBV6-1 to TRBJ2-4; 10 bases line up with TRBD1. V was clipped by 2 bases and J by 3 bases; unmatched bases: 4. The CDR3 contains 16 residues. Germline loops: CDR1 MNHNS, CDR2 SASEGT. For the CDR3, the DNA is TGTGCCAGCAGTGAACGGACAGGGGGAGGCAAAAACATTCAGTACTTC. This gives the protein CASSERTGGGKNIQYF.

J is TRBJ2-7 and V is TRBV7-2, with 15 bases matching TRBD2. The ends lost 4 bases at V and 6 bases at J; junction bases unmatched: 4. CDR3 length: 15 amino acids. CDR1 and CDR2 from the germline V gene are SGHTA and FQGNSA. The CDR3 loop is CASSWTSGRVSEQYF. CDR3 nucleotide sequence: TGTGCCAGCAGCTGGACTAGCGGGAGGGTAAGCGAGCAGTACTTC.

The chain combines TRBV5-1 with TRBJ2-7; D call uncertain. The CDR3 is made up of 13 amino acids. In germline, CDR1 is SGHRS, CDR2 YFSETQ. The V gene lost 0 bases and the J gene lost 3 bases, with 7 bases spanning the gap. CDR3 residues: CASSLAGIYEQYF. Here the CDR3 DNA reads TGCGCCAGCAGCTTGGCCGGTATCTACGAGCAGTACTTC.

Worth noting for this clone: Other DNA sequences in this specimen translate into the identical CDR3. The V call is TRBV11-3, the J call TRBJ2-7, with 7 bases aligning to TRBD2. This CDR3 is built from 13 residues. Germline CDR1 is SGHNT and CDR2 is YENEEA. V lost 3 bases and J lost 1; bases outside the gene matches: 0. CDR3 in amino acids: CASSLGGSYEQYF. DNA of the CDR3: TGTGCCAGCAGCTTGGGAGGGTCCTACGAGCAGTACTTC.

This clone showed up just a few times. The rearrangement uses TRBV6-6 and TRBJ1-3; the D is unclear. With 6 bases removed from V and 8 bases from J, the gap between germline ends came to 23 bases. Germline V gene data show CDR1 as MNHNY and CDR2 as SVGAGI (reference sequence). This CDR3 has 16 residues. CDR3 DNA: TGTGCCAGCAGACCCCACCAAGGGTTCTCCTCTGACACCATATATTTT. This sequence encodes CASRPHQGFSSDTIYF.

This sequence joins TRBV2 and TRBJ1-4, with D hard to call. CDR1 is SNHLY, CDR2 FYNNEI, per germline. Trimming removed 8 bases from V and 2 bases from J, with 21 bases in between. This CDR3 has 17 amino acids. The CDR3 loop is CASLRYGELETNEKLFF. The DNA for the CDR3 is TGTGCCAGCTTGCGGTACGGGGAATTGGAGACTAATGAAAAACTGTTTTTT.

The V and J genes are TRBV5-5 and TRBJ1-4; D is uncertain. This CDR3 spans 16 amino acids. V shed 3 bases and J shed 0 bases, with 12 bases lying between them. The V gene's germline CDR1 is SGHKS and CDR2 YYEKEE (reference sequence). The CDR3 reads CASSSGWQTTNEKLFF. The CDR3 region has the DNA TGTGCCAGCAGCTCCGGATGGCAGACAACTAATGAAAAACTGTTTTTT.

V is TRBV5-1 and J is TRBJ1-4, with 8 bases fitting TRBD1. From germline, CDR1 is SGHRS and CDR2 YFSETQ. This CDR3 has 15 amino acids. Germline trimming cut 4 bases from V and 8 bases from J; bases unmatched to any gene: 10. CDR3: CASSDSGGAGEKLFF. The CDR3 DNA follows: TGCGCCAGCAGCGACTCAGGGGGCGCTGGAGAAAAACTGTTTTTT. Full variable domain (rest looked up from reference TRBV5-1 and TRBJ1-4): KAGVTQTPRYLIKTRGQQVTLSCSPISGHRSVSWYQQTPGQGLQFLFEYFSETQRNKGNFPGRFSGRQFSNSRSEMNVSTLELGDSALYLCASSDSGGAGEKLFFGSGTQLSVL.

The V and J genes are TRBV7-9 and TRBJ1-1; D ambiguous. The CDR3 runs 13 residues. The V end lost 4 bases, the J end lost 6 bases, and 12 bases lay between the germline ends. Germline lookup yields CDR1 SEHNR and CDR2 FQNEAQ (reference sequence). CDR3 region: CASSSFIESEAFF. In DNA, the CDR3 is TGTGCCAGCAGCTCTTTCATAGAATCTGAAGCTTTCTTT.

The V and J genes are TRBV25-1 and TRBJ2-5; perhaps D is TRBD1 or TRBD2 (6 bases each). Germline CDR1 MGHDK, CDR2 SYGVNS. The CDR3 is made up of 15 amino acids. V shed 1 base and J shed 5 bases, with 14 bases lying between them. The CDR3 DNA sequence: TGTGCCAGCAGTGAATGGTCGGGGGCGCCGGAGACCCAGTACTTC. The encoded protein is CASSEWSGAPETQYF.

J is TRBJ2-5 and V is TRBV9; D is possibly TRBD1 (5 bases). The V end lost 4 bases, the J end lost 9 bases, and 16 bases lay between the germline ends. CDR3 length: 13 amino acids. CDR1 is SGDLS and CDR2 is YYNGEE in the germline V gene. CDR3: CASSPQGIGPQYF. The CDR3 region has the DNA TGTGCCAGCAGCCCCCAGGGCATCGGGCCCCAGTACTTC.

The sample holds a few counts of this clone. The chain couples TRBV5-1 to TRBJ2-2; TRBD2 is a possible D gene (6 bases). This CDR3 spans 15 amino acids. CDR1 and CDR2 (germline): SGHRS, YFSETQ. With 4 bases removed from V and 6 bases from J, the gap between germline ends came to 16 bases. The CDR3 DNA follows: TGCGCCAGCAGCGAGGAGGGGAATTCGGCCGGGGAGCTGTTTTTT. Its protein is CASSEEGNSAGELFF.

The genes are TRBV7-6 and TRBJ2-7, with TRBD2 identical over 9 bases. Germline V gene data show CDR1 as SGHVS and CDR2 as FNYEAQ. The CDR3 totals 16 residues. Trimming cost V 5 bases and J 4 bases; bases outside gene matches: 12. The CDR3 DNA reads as TGTGCCAGCAGCCCCGCTGGGCGGGAGGGCCGGTACGAGCAGTACTTC. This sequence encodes CASSPAGREGRYEQYF.

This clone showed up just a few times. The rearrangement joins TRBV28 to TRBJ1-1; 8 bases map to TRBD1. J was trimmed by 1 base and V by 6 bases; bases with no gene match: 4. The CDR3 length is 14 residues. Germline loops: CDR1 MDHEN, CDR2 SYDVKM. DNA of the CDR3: TGTGCCAGCAGGTCTGGACAGGGGAACACTGAAGCTTTCTTT. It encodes CASRSGQGNTEAFF.

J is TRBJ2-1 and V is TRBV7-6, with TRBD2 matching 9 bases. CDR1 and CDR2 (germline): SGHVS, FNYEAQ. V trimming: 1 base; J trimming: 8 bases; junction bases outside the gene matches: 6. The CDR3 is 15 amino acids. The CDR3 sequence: CASSLVPSGTDEQFF. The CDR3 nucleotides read TGTGCCAGCAGCTTAGTGCCTAGCGGGACGGATGAGCAGTTCTTC.

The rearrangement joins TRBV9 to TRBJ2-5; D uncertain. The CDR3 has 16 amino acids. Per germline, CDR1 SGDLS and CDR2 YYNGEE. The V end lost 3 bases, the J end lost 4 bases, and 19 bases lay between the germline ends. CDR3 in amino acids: CASSAGAAGSGETQYF. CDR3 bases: TGTGCCAGCAGCGCCGGCGCGGCAGGCAGTGGAGAGACCCAGTACTTC.

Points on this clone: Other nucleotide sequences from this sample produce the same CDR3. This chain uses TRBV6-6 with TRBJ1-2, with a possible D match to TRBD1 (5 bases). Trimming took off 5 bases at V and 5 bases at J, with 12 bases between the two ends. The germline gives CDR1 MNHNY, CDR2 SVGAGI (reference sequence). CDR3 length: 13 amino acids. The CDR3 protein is CASSRDSDYGYTF. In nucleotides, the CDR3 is TGTGCCAGCAGTCGCGACAGCGATTATGGCTACACCTTC.

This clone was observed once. The CDR3 loop is CASSLNRGVGEKLFF. Written as DNA, the CDR3 is TGTGCCAGCAGCCTCAACAGGGGCGTGGGTGAAAAACTGTTTTTT. The V call is TRBV6-5, the J call TRBJ1-4, with TRBD1 matching 7 bases. From germline, CDR1 is MNHEY and CDR2 SVGAGI. The J segment lost 7 bases and the V segment lost 6 bases, leaving 11 bases of the junction unmatched. The CDR3 is made up of 15 amino acids.

As DNA, the CDR3 is TGCGCCAGCAGCGCGACAGGGTCTATCAATGAAAAACTGTTTTTT. This gives the protein CASSATGSINEKLFF. The chain has TRBV5-1 and TRBJ1-4, with 7 bases matching TRBD1. Germline assignment: CDR1 SGHRS and CDR2 YFSETQ. V trimming: 4 bases; J trimming: 5 bases; junction bases outside the gene matches: 8. The CDR3 consists of 15 residues.

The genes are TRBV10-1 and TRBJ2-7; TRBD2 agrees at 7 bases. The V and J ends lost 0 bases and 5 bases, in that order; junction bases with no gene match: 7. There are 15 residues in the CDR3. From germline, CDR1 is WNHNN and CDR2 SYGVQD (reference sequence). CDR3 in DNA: TGCGCCAGCAGTGAGTCAGGACTAGTTGTCGACGAGCAGTACTTC. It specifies CASSESGLVVDEQYF.

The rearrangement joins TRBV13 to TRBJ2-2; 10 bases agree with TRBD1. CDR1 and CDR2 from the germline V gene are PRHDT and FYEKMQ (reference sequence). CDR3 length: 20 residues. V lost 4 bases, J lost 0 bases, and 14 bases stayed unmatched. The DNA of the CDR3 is TGTGCCAGCAGCTCTGGAGCTTGGGACAGGGGAATATCGAACACCGGGGAGCTGTTTTTT. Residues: CASSSGAWDRGISNTGELFF.

The CDR3 DNA sequence: TGTGCCAGCAGCGGGGAAGAATATGGCTACACCTTC. Encoded protein: CASSGEEYGYTF. V and J are TRBV9 and TRBJ1-2; unclear D gene. This CDR3 has 12 residues. V lost 3 bases and J lost 5, with 8 bases in between. The V gene's germline CDR1 is SGDLS and CDR2 YYNGEE.

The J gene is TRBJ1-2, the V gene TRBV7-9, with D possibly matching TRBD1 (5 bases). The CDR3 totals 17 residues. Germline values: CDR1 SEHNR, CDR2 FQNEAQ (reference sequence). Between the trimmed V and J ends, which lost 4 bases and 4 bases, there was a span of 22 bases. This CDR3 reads CASSSSAPDHGGYGYTF. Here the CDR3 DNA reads TGTGCCAGCAGCTCTAGCGCCCCTGATCATGGGGGCTATGGCTACACCTTC.

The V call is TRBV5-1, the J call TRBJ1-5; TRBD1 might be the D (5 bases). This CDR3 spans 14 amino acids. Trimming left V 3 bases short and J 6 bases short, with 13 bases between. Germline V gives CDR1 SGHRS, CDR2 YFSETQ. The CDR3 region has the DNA TGCGCCAGCAGCTCCCAGGGAGGCGGTCAGCCCCAGCATTTT. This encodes CASSSQGGGQPQHF.

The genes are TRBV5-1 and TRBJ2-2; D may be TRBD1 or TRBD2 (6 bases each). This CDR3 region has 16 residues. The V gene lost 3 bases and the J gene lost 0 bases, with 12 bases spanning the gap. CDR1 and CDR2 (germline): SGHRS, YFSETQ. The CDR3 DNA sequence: TGCGCCAGCAGCTGGGCGGGACAAGCGAACACCGGGGAGCTGTTTTTT. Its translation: CASSWAGQANTGELFF.

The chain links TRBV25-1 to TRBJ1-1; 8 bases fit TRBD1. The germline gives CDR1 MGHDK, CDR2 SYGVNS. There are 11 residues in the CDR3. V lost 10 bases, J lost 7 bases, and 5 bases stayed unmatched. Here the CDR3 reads CATSGTGEAFF. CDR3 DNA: TGTGCCACCTCGGGGACAGGTGAAGCTTTCTTT.